These T cell receptor beta chains were read from a single sample in a study of blood T cell repertoires in COVID-19. Method: immunoSEQ multiplex PCR; TCRdb's copy keeps in-frame clones and lacks some. The repertoire holds around 330,000 clones, with approximately 89% as singletons. Sequenced sample: PBMCs or T cells enriched from blood (not recorded which). The receptors derive from a woman between 40 and 55 years old who had recovered from COVID-19. Each CDR3 is given with its conserved first and last residue. The order of the fields is J gene, CDR3 length, V gene, CDR3 protein.

TRBJ2-7	15	TRBV9	CASSVNPGTSYEQYF
TRBJ2-1	16	TRBV3-1/TRBV3-2	CASSRLAGGTYNEQFF
TRBJ2-5	15	TRBV24-1	CATSGGTGSRETQYF
TRBJ1-2	13	TRBV28	CASSLGDRHGYTF
TRBJ2-2	16	TRBV5-1	CASSLDGQGSTGELFF
TRBJ2-1	14	TRBV11-3	CASRSRTSGPEQFF
TRBJ2-7	15	TRBV7-6	CASSPGLSLAYEQYF
TRBJ2-5	13	TRBV27	CASSPGNRQTQYF
TRBJ2-1	16	TRBV5-4	CASSLDPGGSYNEQFF
TRBJ1-2	15	TRBV3-1/TRBV3-2	CASSQEGEKGNGYTF
TRBJ2-1	15	TRBV29-1	CSVVSASGRGNEQFF
TRBJ2-6	16	TRBV5-4	CASTLQGLSGANVLTF
TRBJ1-3	14	TRBV19	CASSAGTGGNTIYF
TRBJ1-2	15	TRBV28	CASSLRRLGVYGYTF
TRBJ2-7	19	TRBV5-4	CASSLVGLSSGASSYEQYF
TRBJ2-7	13	TRBV28	CASSPQLAGEQYF
TRBJ2-3	14	TRBV2	CASRGSSGGDTQYF
TRBJ2-7	13	TRBV10-3	CAISRQGTYEQYF
TRBJ1-2	13	TRBV9	CASSLWDRDGYTF
TRBJ1-6	15	TRBV5-1	CASSLEGGEGSPLHF
TRBJ2-3	16	TRBV4-3	CASSQDPGTSTDTQYF
TRBJ2-3	14	TRBV9	CASSIRLASDTQYF
TRBJ2-1	17	TRBV5-1	CASSYVGSGGANNEQFF
TRBJ2-7	16	TRBV27	CASPPKLAGGSYEQYF
TRBJ1-3	14	TRBV10-2	CASRGATFGNTIYF
TRBJ2-1	13	TRBV11-2	CATAPGGVNEQFF
TRBJ1-5	13	TRBV2	CASSVEQELGGHF
TRBJ1-5	15	TRBV15	CATSINAGDGQPQHF
TRBJ2-7	14	TRBV24-1	CATSPSGRSREQYF